This entry lists 22 T cell receptor beta chains sequenced from one sample in a study of T cell changes during pregnancy in multiple sclerosis. Sequenced by immunoSEQ multiplex PCR; TCRdb stores in-frame clones only, minus some. The table lists roughly 40,000 clones, more than 85% of them singletons, with 7.8% in the top ten. The starting material was CD8+ T cells from peripheral blood mononuclear cells, obtained before pregnancy. Source of these receptors: a female donor with multiple sclerosis, enrolled in a pregnancy study.

CDR3 sequence (DNA): TGTGCCAGCAGCTTAATATTAGGGGAATACAATGAGCAGTTCTTC. Protein sequence: CASSLILGEYNEQFF. This rearrangement joins TRBV7-9 to TRBJ2-1; tentative D call: TRBD1 (5 bases). Per germline, CDR1 SEHNR and CDR2 FQNEAQ (reference sequence). This CDR3 spans 15 amino acids. V lost 2 bases to trimming and J lost 4 bases, with 12 bases between them.

This clone was observed once. V is TRBV11-3 and J is TRBJ2-1; 9 bases are a match to TRBD1. There are 17 residues in the CDR3. Germline CDR1 reads SGHNT; CDR2 reads YENEEA. V trimming: 3 bases; J trimming: 2 bases; junction bases outside the gene matches: 8. CDR3 residues: CASSLGQGASTYNEQFF. CDR3 sequence (DNA): TGTGCCAGCAGCTTGGGACAGGGTGCTTCAACCTACAATGAGCAGTTCTTC.

The gene calls are TRBV7-2 and TRBJ1-2; TRBD1 aligns across 12 bases. V shed 3 bases, J shed 6 bases, and the junction held 11 bases outside the gene matches. Germline V gene sequence: CDR1 SGHTA, CDR2 FQGNSA. The CDR3 spans 17 residues. The chain's CDR3 is CASSFRDRGRVSDGYTF. CDR3 in DNA: TGTGCCAGCAGCTTCCGGGACAGGGGGCGAGTAAGTGATGGCTACACCTTC. Drawing the rest from reference TRBV7-2 and TRBJ1-2, the complete variable domain is GAGVSQSPSNKVTEKGKDVELRCDPISGHTALYWYRQSLGQGLEFLIYFQGNSAPDKSGLPSDRFSAERTGGSVSTLTIQRTQQEDSAVYLCASSFRDRGRVSDGYTFGSGTRLTVV.

The J gene is TRBJ2-1, the V gene TRBV28; 12 bases line up with TRBD2. Germline V gene sequence: CDR1 MDHEN, CDR2 SYDVKM. V dropped 4 bases and J dropped 7; count of bases not matched to a gene: 11. The CDR3 has 17 residues. This chain's CDR3 is CASSSIRLAGGPNEQFF. CDR3 sequence (DNA): TGTGCCAGCAGTTCAATTAGGCTAGCGGGAGGGCCGAATGAGCAGTTCTTC.

The J gene is TRBJ2-7, the V gene TRBV4-1; no clear D gene. The germline gives CDR1 MGHRA, CDR2 YSYEKL. V dropped 4 bases and J dropped 3 bases, with 16 bases sitting between them. This CDR3 comprises 15 residues. The CDR3 sequence: CASSLSVNSHYEQYF. The CDR3 DNA is TGCGCCAGCAGCCTAAGTGTTAACAGTCACTACGAGCAGTACTTC.

This chain joins TRBV27 and TRBJ1-4; weak D call: TRBD1 (6 bases). Deletions cut 1 base from V and 5 bases from J, with 8 bases between. Per germline, CDR1 MNHEY and CDR2 SMNVEV (reference sequence). CDR3 size: 14 residues. The CDR3 region is CASSLFRGNEKLFF. DNA for the CDR3: TGTGCCAGCAGTTTATTCAGGGGAAATGAAAAACTGTTTTTT.

The chain employs TRBV2 and TRBJ2-7; 7 bases are shared with TRBD1. The V segment lost 2 bases and the J segment 4 bases; nucleotides outside the gene matches: 11. CDR1 is SNHLY, CDR2 FYNNEI, per germline. The CDR3 runs 16 residues. The CDR3 sequence is CASSETLDRVKYEQYF. The CDR3 DNA reads as TGTGCCAGCAGTGAAACCCTCGACAGGGTTAAGTACGAGCAGTACTTC.

The genes are TRBV28 and TRBJ1-1, with D possibly TRBD1 on 5 matching bases. The germline V gene encodes CDR1 MDHEN and CDR2 SYDVKM. Trimming removed 7 bases from V and 5 bases from J, with 17 bases in between. The CDR3 sequence is 14 residues long. CDR3 loop: CASTWRGGRTEAFF. In nucleotides, the CDR3 is TGTGCCAGCACTTGGCGGGGGGGTCGGACTGAAGCTTTCTTT.

CDR3 sequence (DNA): TGTGCCAGCCTAGGCGGGACCCAGCATTTT. Its translation is CASLGGTQHF. J is TRBJ1-5 and V is TRBV19, with D uncertain. The length of the CDR3 is 10 residues. The V gene's germline CDR1 is LNHDA and CDR2 SQIVND (reference sequence). The V and J ends lost 9 bases and 11 bases respectively, with 11 bases between them.

This chain uses TRBV7-9 with TRBJ2-7, with TRBD1 identical over 8 bases. From germline, CDR1 is SEHNR and CDR2 FQNEAQ (reference sequence). With 2 bases clipped from V and 4 bases from J, the junction kept 10 bases outside the gene matches. The CDR3 sequence is 16 residues long. As DNA, the CDR3 is TGTGCCAGCAGCTTAAGGGGGGTCCAGGGGGCTTACGAGCAGTACTTC. This gives the protein CASSLRGVQGAYEQYF.

The DNA for the CDR3 is TGTGCCTGGAGTGTAGACAGTCCGGTGGGGTATGGCTACACCTTC. Translated: CAWSVDSPVGYGYTF. The chain employs TRBV30 and TRBJ1-2, with a weak D call TRBD1 (5 bases). The CDR3 length is 15 residues. V lost 0 bases, J lost 5 bases, and 16 bases lay in between. Germline loops: CDR1 GTSNPN, CDR2 SVGIG (reference sequence).

The chain couples TRBV6-5 to TRBJ2-7, with D possibly TRBD1 on 6 matching bases. V lost 2 bases to trimming and J lost 6 bases, with 14 bases between them. Germline CDR1 reads MNHEY; CDR2 reads SVGAGI. The CDR3 runs 14 residues. As DNA, the CDR3 is TGTGCCAGCAGTTACGCGGCAGGGGATCTCGAGCAGTACTTC. It codes for CASSYAAGDLEQYF.

This rearrangement joins TRBV28 to TRBJ2-7; 12 bases map to TRBD1. J was trimmed by 7 bases and V by 1 base; bases with no gene match: 11. CDR3 length equals 17 residues. Germline loops: CDR1 MDHEN, CDR2 SYDVKM. CDR3 residues: CASSLLVVGQGAREQYF. CDR3 coding DNA: TGTGCCAGCAGTTTATTGGTGGTGGGACAGGGGGCTAGGGAGCAGTACTTC.

This clone was observed once. In nucleotides, the CDR3 is TGTGCCAGCCGTGGGGTGGAGGGACAGCCCCAGCATTTT. This gives the protein CASRGVEGQPQHF. The rearrangement links TRBV6-4 to TRBJ1-5, with D hard to call. V was clipped by 8 bases and J by 7 bases, with 15 bases between them. Germline CDR1 and CDR2: MRHNA and SNTAGT. This CDR3 has 13 amino acids.

J is TRBJ2-7 and V is TRBV9; D remains unclear. V was shortened by 0 bases and J by 1 base, with 8 bases between the two germline ends. CDR1 is SGDLS, CDR2 YYNGEE, per germline. CDR3 length: 14 residues. The CDR3 DNA follows: TGTGCCAGCAGCGTAGTGGCAGGTTCCTACGAGCAGTACTTC. Protein product: CASSVVAGSYEQYF. The full variable domain, in which reference TRBV9 and TRBJ2-7 provide the parts outside the CDR3, is DSGVTQTPKHLITATGQRVTLRCSPRSGDLSVYWYQQSLDQGLQFLIQYYNGEERAKGNILERFSAQQFPDLHSELNLSSLELGDSALYFCASSVVAGSYEQYFGPGTRLTVT.

The rearrangement uses TRBV6-5 and TRBJ2-7; D ambiguous. Germline CDR1 reads MNHEY; CDR2 reads SVGAGI. V dropped 6 bases and J dropped 5 bases, with 17 bases sitting between them. The CDR3 covers 14 residues. CDR3 in amino acids: CASSQTRSPHEQYF. The DNA for the CDR3 is TGTGCCAGCAGCCAAACCCGGTCCCCCCACGAGCAGTACTTC.

The J gene is TRBJ2-1, the V gene TRBV7-8; 11 positions agree with TRBD2. The V segment lost 1 base and the J segment 8 bases; nucleotides outside the gene matches: 7. The CDR3 has 16 amino acids. Germline CDR1 is SGHVS and CDR2 is FQNEAQ. CDR3 coding DNA: TGTGCCAGCAGCTTAGTAGTGACTAGCGGGATCGATGAGCAGTTCTTC. Translation gives CASSLVVTSGIDEQFF.

The chain couples TRBV4-2 to TRBJ2-7; 8 nucleotides agree with TRBD2. The CDR3 is 15 residues long. The trim removed 2 bases at V and 4 bases at J, leaving 7 bases unmatched. Per the germline V gene, CDR1 is LGHNA and CDR2 is YNFKEQ. CDR3 sequence (DNA): TGTGCCAGCAGCCAACCACTAGCGGAGTTATACGAGCAGTACTTC. Translating gives CASSQPLAELYEQYF.

The V gene is TRBV5-4, the J gene TRBJ2-7; D might be TRBD2 (5 bases). Germline V gene lookup returns CDR1 SGHNT and CDR2 YYREEE (reference sequence). The CDR3 covers 12 residues. V lost 2 bases and J lost 3, with 6 bases in between. DNA of the CDR3: TGTGCCAGCAGCTTAGGAGGCTACGAGCAGTACTTC. Encoded protein: CASSLGGYEQYF.

A few counts support this clone. This sequence joins TRBV30 and TRBJ2-7, with D uncertain. Deletions cut 2 bases from V and 5 bases from J, with 7 bases between. There are 11 residues in the CDR3. Germline-derived CDR1 and CDR2 are GTSNPN and SVGIG (reference sequence). In DNA form, the CDR3 reads TGTGCCTGGAGTCGTACTAACGAGCAGTACTTC. Translation: CAWSRTNEQYF.

CDR3 nucleotide sequence: TGTGCCAGCGCGACTAGCGGCTACAATGAGCAGTTCTTC. Amino acid sequence: CASATSGYNEQFF. The V and J genes are TRBV19 and TRBJ2-1, with 9 positions matching TRBD2. The CDR3 has 13 residues. The V gene end was trimmed by 9 bases and the J gene end by 3 bases; junction bases not matched to a gene: 3. Germline V CDR1 and CDR2: LNHDA, SQIVND (reference sequence).

The J gene is TRBJ2-2, the V gene TRBV13, with D uncertain. Germline CDR1 reads PRHDT; CDR2 reads FYEKMQ (reference sequence). The CDR3 consists of 14 residues. The germline V and J ends were trimmed by 0 bases and 5 bases, with 7 bases remaining between them. The CDR3 loop reads CASSLGSLTGELFF. The CDR3 DNA is TGTGCCAGCAGCTTAGGGTCTCTAACCGGGGAGCTGTTTTTT.